Only a few counts were recorded for the clone carrying this TCR beta chain. Germline CDR1 is SGHVS and CDR2 is FQNEAQ. The CDR3 covers 16 residues. Trimming at V came to 3 bases and at J to 3 bases, leaving 7 bases not matched to a gene. The sample is drawn from a study of T cells of healthy individuals. TCRdb recomputed calls from the 5' RACE reads with MiXCR, one row per CDR3 protein. The sample holds more than 85,000 distinct CDR3 sequences, approximately 15% seen once. V is TRBV7-8 and J is TRBJ1-5; 8 bases are a match to TRBD1. The source is a human donor in good health. The CDR3 here is CASSFGGQGYNQPQHF. The CDR3 nucleotides are TGTGCCAGCAGCTTCGGCGGACAGGGTTACAATCAGCCCCAGCATTTT.